These 15 T cell receptor beta chains came from one sample sequenced in a study of T cells in Graves' hyperthyroidism and ophthalmopathy. What was amplified from RNA transcripts were TCR beta CDR3 regions. Researchers ran a first-round RT-PCR on the TCR CDR3 using the HTBI primer set. From the multiplex PCR reads, TCRdb called clonotypes with MiXCR, one entry per CDR3 protein. The sample lists about half a million distinct CDR3 sequences; 20% were seen once. The sequenced sample consisted of blood. The receptors here all came from a man aged 40-50 years with Graves' ophthalmopathy.

The J gene is TRBJ2-2, the V gene TRBV7-6, with D uncertain. Germline V gene sequence: CDR1 SGHVS, CDR2 FNYEAQ. The V gene lost 0 bases and the J gene lost 6 bases, with 8 bases spanning the gap. CDR3 length: 14 residues. CDR3 in amino acids: CASSLAAESGELFF. Written as DNA, the CDR3 is TGTGCCAGCAGCTTAGCCGCGGAGTCCGGGGAGCTGTTTTTT. The entire variable domain, with the rest obtained from reference TRBV7-6 and TRBJ2-2, is as follows: GAGVSQSPRYKVTKRGQDVALRCDPISGHVSLYWYRQALGQGPEFLTYFNYEAQQDKSGLPNDRFSAERPEGSISTLTIQRTEQRDSAMYRCASSLAAESGELFFGEGSRLTVL.

This clonotype was counted between two and nine times. The chain employs TRBV4-2 and TRBJ2-7; perhaps TRBD2 as D (5 bases). Germline values: CDR1 LGHNA, CDR2 YNFKEQ. The CDR3 spans 15 residues. Trimming stripped 1 base from V and 2 bases from J, with 12 bases between. DNA of the CDR3: TGTGCCAGCAGCCAAGGTGAGCGGTTAACCTACGAGCAGTACTTC. Translated, it gives CASSQGERLTYEQYF.

This clonotype was detected only a few times. The chain uses TRBV5-1 and TRBJ2-1, with 10 positions matching TRBD2. The CDR3 loop spans 16 amino acids. The V gene's germline CDR1 is SGHRS and CDR2 YFSETQ. Unmatched junction bases numbered 3, after V lost 0 bases and J lost 3 bases. The CDR3 protein is CASSLALAGFYNEQFF. CDR3 in DNA: TGCGCCAGCAGCTTGGCACTAGCGGGGTTCTACAATGAGCAGTTCTTC.

This clonotype was counted between two and nine times. The chain uses TRBV2 and TRBJ2-7; 10 positions agree with TRBD2. CDR1 and CDR2 (germline): SNHLY, FYNNEI. V gave up 6 bases and J gave up 5 bases; unmatched junction bases: 7. CDR3 length: 14 residues. The CDR3 region is CASRPTSGLNEQYF. CDR3 coding DNA: TGTGCCAGCAGACCGACTAGCGGGTTGAACGAGCAGTACTTC. Full variable domain (rest looked up from reference TRBV2 and TRBJ2-7): EPEVTQTPSHQVTQMGQEVILRCVPISNHLYFYWYRQILGQKVEFLVSFYNNEISEKSEIFDDQFSVERPDGSNFTLKIRSTKLEDSAMYFCASRPTSGLNEQYFGPGTRLTVT.

This clonotype was recorded at least ten times. V usage is TRBV11-2 and J usage is TRBJ1-1; D is unclear. Trimming took off 1 base at V and 3 bases at J, with 12 bases between the two ends. This CDR3 is built from 15 residues. Germline lookup yields CDR1 SGHAT and CDR2 FQNNGV. The CDR3: CASSLAGSGHTEAFF. The DNA for the CDR3 is TGTGCCAGCAGCTTAGCCGGTTCGGGTCACACTGAAGCTTTCTTT.

This chain uses TRBV6-2 or TRBV6-3 with TRBJ1-1; no reliable D call. From germline, CDR1 is MNHEY and CDR2 SVGEGT. Trimming removed 0 bases from V and 10 bases from J, with 9 bases in between. This CDR3 comprises 12 residues. This CDR3 reads CASSYSEGRAFF. The DNA for the CDR3 is TGTGCCAGCAGTTACTCAGAGGGAAGAGCTTTCTTT.

This clonotype was seen a handful of times. CDR3: CASSLYRGPPNTEAFF. The CDR3, as DNA: TGTGCCAGCAGTTTATACAGGGGACCTCCGAACACTGAAGCTTTCTTT. The rearrangement joins TRBV28 to TRBJ1-1, with 7 positions matching TRBD1. V shed 1 base and J 1 base; nucleotides not matched to a gene: 6. CDR3 length: 16 residues. Germline lookup yields CDR1 MDHEN and CDR2 SYDVKM.

This clonotype has a single count. A read error is possible here, since a much larger clone lies one base away. Because the CDR3 is missing its conserved closing phenylalanine or tryptophan, this is likely a read error. The chain has TRBV18 and TRBJ2-7; D perhaps matches TRBD1 (5 bases). Trimming shortened V by 3 bases and J by 4 bases, and 16 bases separated the two germline ends. This CDR3 has 15 residues. The germline CDR1 and CDR2 sequences are KGHSH and LQKENI. The CDR3 nucleotides read TGTGCCAGCTCACCTGCAACCCTAAGGGGATACGAGCAGTACTCC. It yields the protein CASSPATLRGYEQYS.

This clonotype was seen repeatedly, ten times or more. The rearrangement joins TRBV12-3 or TRBV12-4 to TRBJ1-5; D is unresolved. V was pared by 0 bases and J by 2 bases, with 8 bases between. This CDR3 has 15 amino acids. The CDR3 protein is CASSLALRGNQPQHF. The CDR3 nucleotides are TGTGCCAGCAGTTTAGCCCTCCGCGGCAATCAGCCCCAGCATTTT.

Remarks on this clonotype: This sequence may be a read error, since a much larger clone differs from it by one base. This chain links TRBV18 with TRBJ1-5; D ambiguous. Germline CDR1 reads KGHSH; CDR2 reads LQKENI. The CDR3 is 14 amino acids. CDR3 loop: CAGSPQDGYQPQHF. The CDR3 DNA reads as TGTGCCGGCTCACCCCAAGACGGGTATCAGCCCCAGCATTTT.

The gene calls are TRBV4-2 and TRBJ1-5; 8 bases match TRBD1. The V and J ends lost 0 bases and 6 bases, in that order; junction bases with no gene match: 10. Germline loops: CDR1 LGHNA, CDR2 YNFKEQ. There are 17 residues in the CDR3. The CDR3 sequence: CASSQETAGGKGQPQHF. CDR3 sequence (DNA): TGTGCCAGCAGCCAAGAAACGGCAGGGGGCAAGGGTCAGCCCCAGCATTTT.

This clonotype was seen ten or more times. The gene calls are TRBV12-3 or TRBV12-4 and TRBJ2-1, with 9 nucleotides matching TRBD2. V shed 3 bases and J 8 bases; nucleotides not matched to a gene: 5. The CDR3 consists of 14 residues. The CDR3 nucleotides read TGTGCCAGCAGTTTGGGCGGGGGGGCCGATGAGCAGTTCTTC. Its protein is CASSLGGGADEQFF.

This clonotype was seen only a few times. This chain uses TRBV7-9 with TRBJ2-7, with TRBD1 matching over 10 bases. This CDR3 has 14 amino acids. Germline V lookup: CDR1 SEHNR, CDR2 FQNEAQ (reference sequence). Unmatched junction bases numbered 8, after V lost 8 bases and J lost 4 bases. CDR3 sequence: CASGKRDRGYEQYF. The CDR3 DNA follows: TGTGCCAGCGGGAAACGGGACAGGGGATACGAGCAGTACTTC.

The V and J genes are TRBV9 and TRBJ1-3; D gene uncertain. CDR1 SGDLS and CDR2 YYNGEE come from the germline V gene. This CDR3 comprises 16 residues. V lost 0 bases, J lost 0 bases, and 10 bases lay in between. In DNA form, the CDR3 reads TGTGCCAGCAGCGTAGCTATCGGGGACTCTGGAAACACCATATATTTT. Protein sequence: CASSVAIGDSGNTIYF. Looking up the rest from reference TRBV9 and TRBJ1-3 gives the full variable domain: DSGVTQTPKHLITATGQRVTLRCSPRSGDLSVYWYQQSLDQGLQFLIQYYNGEERAKGNILERFSAQQFPDLHSELNLSSLELGDSALYFCASSVAIGDSGNTIYFGEGSWLTVV.

In its sample, this clonotype was seen many times. This rearrangement joins TRBV27 to TRBJ2-2; the match to TRBD2 covers 16 bases. Looked up from germline, CDR1 is MNHEY and CDR2 is SMNVEV (reference sequence). CDR3 length equals 19 residues. The trim removed 4 bases at V and 0 bases at J, leaving 5 bases unmatched. The CDR3 protein is CASSSSGLAGGPNTGELFF. The CDR3 region has the DNA TGTGCCAGCAGTTCCTCGGGACTAGCGGGAGGGCCGAACACCGGGGAGCTGTTTTTT.